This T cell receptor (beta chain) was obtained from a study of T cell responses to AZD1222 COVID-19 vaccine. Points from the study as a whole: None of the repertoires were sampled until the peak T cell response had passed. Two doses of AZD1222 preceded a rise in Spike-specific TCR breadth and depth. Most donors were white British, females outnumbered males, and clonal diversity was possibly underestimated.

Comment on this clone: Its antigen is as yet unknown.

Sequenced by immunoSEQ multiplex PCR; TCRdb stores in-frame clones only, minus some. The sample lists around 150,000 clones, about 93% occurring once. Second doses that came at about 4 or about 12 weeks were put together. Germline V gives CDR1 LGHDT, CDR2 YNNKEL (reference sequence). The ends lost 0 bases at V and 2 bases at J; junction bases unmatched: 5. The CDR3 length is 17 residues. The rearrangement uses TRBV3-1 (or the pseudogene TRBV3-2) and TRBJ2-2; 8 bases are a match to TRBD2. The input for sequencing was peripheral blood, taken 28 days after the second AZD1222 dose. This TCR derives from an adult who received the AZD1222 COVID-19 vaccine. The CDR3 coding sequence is TGTGCCAGCAGCCAAGATCAACTAGCGGTCAACACCGGGGAGCTGTTTTTT. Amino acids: CASSQDQLAVNTGELFF.